Below, 3 T cell receptor beta chains from the same sample are listed, as sequenced in a study of cytomegalovirus exposure and HLA in healthy donors. Sequenced by immunoSEQ multiplex PCR; TCRdb stores in-frame clones only, minus some. The profile shows about 200,000 clones, 86% of them singletons. Sequencing used PBMCs. The receptors were gathered from a woman aged 18-29 years in good health and CMV-seronegative.

This rearrangement joins TRBV6-1 to TRBJ2-7, with D perhaps TRBD1 (5 bases). This CDR3 is built from 15 residues. V shed 7 bases and J shed 3 bases, with 19 bases lying between them. Germline values: CDR1 MNHNS, CDR2 SASEGT. This chain's CDR3 is CASKVQVLADYEQYF. CDR3 sequence (DNA): TGTGCCAGCAAGGTACAGGTGTTGGCTGACTACGAGCAGTACTTC.

The chain links TRBV4-1 to TRBJ2-1, with D unclear. The V gene lost 3 bases and the J gene lost 0 bases, with 6 bases spanning the gap. The CDR3 extends over 14 amino acids. Germline assignment: CDR1 MGHRA and CDR2 YSYEKL. The CDR3, as DNA: TGCGCCAGCAGCCAGTCCAGCTCCTACAATGAGCAGTTCTTC. Translating gives CASSQSSSYNEQFF.

The chain combines TRBV14 with TRBJ1-1; D might be TRBD1 (6 bases). The germline V gene has CDR1 SGHDN and CDR2 FVKESK. Deletions cut 1 base from V and 1 base from J, with 10 bases between. CDR3 length equals 15 residues. The CDR3 bases are TGTGCCAGCAGCCAAGTAGGACAGCGGAACACTGAAGCTTTCTTT. Protein product: CASSQVGQRNTEAFF.